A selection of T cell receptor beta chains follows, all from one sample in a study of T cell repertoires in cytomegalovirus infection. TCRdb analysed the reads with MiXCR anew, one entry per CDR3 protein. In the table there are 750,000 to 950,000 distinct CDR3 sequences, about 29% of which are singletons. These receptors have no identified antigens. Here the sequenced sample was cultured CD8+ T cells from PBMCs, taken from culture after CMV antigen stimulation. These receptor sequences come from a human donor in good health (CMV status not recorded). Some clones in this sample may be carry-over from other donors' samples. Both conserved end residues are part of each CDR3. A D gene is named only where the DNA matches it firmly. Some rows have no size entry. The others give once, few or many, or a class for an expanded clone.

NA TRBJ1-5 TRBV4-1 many CASSQEGGNQPQHF TGCGCCAGCAGCCAGGAGGGGGGCAATCAGCCCCAGCATTTT
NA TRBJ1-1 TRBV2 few CASSEFDGLNTEAFF TGTGCCAGCAGTGAGTTCGACGGCCTGAACACTGAAGCTTTCTTT
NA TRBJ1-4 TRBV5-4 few CASSSGQFNEKLFF TGTGCCAGCAGCTCAGGACAGTTTAATGAAAAACTGTTTTTT
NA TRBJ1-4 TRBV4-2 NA CASSQERGNEKLFF TGTGCCAGCAGCCAAGAGAGGGGTAATGAAAAACTGTTTTTT
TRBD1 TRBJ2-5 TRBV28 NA CASSPGTGWVGEQETQYF TGTGCCAGCAGTCCCGGGACAGGGTGGGTTGGGGAACAAGAGACCCAGTACTTC
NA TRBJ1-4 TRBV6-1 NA CASSEDVRVREKLFF TGTGCCAGCAGTGAAGACGTCAGGGTACGGGAAAAACTGTTTTTT
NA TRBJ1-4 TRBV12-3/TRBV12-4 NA CASSFRTESRLTNEKLFF TGTGCCAGCAGTTTTAGGACGGAGTCGCGACTAACTAATGAAAAACTGTTTTTT
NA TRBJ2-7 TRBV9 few CASSVGAPGYEQYF TGTGCCAGCAGCGTAGGGGCGCCGGGATACGAGCAGTACTTC
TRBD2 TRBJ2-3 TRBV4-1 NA CASSGRASGLAGSDTQYF TGTGCCAGCAGCGGAAGGGCATCGGGACTAGCGGGGTCAGATACGCAGTATTTT
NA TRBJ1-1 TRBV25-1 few CASRDDIGGSTEAFF TGTGCCAGCAGGGATGACATCGGCGGCAGCACTGAAGCTTTCTTT